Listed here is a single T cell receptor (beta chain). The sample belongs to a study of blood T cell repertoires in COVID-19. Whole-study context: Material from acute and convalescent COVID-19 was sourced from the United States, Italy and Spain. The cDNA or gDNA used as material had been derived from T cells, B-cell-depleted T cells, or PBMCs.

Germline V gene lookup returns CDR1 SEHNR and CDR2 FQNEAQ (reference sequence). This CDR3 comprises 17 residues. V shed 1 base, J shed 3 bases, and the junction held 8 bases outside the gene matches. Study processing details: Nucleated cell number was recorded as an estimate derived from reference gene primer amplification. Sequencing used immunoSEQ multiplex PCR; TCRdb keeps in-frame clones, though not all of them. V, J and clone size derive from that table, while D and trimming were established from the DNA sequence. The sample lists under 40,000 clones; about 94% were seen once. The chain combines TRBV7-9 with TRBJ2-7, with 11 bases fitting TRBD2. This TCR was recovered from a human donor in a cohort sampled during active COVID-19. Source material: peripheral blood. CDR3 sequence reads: CASSLVPQTSGNYEQYF. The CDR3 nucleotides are TGTGCCAGCAGCTTAGTGCCCCAGACTAGCGGGAACTACGAGCAGTACTTC.